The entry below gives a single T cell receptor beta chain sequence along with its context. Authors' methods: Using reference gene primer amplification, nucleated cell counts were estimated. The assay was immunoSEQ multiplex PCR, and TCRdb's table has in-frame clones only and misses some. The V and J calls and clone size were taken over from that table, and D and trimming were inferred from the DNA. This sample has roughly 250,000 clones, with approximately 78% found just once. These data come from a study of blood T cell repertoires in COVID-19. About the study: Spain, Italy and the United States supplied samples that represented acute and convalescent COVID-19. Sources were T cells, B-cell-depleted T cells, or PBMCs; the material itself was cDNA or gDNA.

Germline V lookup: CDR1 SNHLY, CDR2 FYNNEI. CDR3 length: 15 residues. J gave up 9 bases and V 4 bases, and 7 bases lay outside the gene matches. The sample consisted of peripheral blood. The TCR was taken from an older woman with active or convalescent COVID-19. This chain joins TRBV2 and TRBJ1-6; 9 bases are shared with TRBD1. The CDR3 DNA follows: TGTGCCAGCAGTGTACAGGGGGCGGATAGTTCACCCCTCCACTTT. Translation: CASSVQGADSSPLHF.